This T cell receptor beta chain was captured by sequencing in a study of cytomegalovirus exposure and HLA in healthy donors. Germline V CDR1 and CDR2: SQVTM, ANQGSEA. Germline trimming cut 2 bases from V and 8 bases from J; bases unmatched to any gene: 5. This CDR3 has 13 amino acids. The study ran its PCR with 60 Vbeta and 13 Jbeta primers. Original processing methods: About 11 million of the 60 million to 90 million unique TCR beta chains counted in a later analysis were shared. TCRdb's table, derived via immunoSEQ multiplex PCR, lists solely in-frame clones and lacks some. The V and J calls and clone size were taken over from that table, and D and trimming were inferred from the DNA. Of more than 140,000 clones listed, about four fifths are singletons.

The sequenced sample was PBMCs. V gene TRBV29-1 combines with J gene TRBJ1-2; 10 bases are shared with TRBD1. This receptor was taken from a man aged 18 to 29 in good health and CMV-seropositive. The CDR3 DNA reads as TGCAGCGTTGAACGGACAGGGGGATACGGCTACACCTTC. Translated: CSVERTGGYGYTF.